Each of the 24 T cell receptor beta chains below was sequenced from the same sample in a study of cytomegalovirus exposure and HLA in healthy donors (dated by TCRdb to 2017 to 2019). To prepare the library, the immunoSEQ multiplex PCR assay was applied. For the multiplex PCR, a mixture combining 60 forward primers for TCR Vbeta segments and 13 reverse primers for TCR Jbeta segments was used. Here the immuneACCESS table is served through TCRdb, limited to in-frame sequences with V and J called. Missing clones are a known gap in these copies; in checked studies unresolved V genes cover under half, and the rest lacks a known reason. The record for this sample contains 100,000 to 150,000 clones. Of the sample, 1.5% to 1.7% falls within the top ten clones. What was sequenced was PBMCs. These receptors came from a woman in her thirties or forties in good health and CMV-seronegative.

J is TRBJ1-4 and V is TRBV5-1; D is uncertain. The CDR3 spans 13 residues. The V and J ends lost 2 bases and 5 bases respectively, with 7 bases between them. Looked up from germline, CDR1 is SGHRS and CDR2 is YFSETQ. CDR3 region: CASSLIANEKLFF. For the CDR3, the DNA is TGCGCCAGCAGCTTAATAGCGAATGAAAAACTGTTTTTT.

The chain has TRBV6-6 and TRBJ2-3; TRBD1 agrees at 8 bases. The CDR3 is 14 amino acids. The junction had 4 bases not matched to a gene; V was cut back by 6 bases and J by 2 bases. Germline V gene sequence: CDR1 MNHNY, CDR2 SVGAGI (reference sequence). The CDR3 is CASSQGAFTDTQYF. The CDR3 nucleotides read TGTGCCAGCAGCCAGGGGGCATTCACAGATACGCAGTATTTT.

The CDR3: CASIGGGTGEKLFF. In nucleotides, the CDR3 is TGTGCCAGCATAGGGGGGGGGACGGGGGAAAAACTGTTTTTT. The V gene is TRBV6-1, the J gene TRBJ1-4; D is possibly TRBD1 (6 bases). Germline V CDR1 and CDR2: MNHNS, SASEGT. The CDR3 totals 14 residues. Trimming removed 7 bases at V and 8 bases at J, with 17 bases between.

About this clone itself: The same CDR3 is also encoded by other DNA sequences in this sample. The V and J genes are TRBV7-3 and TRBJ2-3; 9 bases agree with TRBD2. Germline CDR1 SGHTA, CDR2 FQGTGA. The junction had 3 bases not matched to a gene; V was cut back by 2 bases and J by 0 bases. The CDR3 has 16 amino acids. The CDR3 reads CASSLGAGGSTDTQYF. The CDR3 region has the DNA TGTGCCAGCAGCTTAGGAGCGGGGGGAAGCACAGATACGCAGTATTTT. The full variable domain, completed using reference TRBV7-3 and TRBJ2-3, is GAGVSQTPSNKVTEKGKYVELRCDPISGHTALYWYRQSLGQGPEFLIYFQGTGAADDSGLPNDRFFAVRPEGSVSTLKIQRTERGDSAVYLCASSLGAGGSTDTQYFGPGTRLTVL.

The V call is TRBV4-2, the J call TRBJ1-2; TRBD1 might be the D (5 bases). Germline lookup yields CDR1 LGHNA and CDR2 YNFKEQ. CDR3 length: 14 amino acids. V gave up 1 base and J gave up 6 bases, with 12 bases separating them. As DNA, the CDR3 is TGTGCCAGCAGCCAAGGTGGGGGGTGGAATGGCTACACCTTC. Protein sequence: CASSQGGGWNGYTF.

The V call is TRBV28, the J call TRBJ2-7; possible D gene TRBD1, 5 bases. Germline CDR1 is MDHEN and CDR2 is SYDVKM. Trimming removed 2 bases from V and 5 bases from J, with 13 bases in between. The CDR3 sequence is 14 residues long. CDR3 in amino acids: CASSLPQGVNEQYF. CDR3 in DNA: TGTGCCAGCAGTTTACCCCAGGGCGTCAACGAGCAGTACTTC.

The DNA of the CDR3 is TGTGCCATCAGTGATCGACAGGACTATGGCTACACCTTC. This codes for CAISDRQDYGYTF. The chain recombines TRBV10-3 with TRBJ1-2; tentatively, D is TRBD1 (6 bases). CDR1 and CDR2 (germline): ENHRY, SYGVKD. V was trimmed by 3 bases and J by 3 bases, leaving 8 bases between them. This CDR3 is 13 amino acids long.

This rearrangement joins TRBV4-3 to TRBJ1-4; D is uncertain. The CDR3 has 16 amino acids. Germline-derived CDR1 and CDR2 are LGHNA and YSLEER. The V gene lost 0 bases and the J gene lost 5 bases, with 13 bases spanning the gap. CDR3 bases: TGCGCCAGCAGCCAAGATGCCCGGCAGCGGAATGAAAAACTGTTTTTT. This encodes CASSQDARQRNEKLFF.

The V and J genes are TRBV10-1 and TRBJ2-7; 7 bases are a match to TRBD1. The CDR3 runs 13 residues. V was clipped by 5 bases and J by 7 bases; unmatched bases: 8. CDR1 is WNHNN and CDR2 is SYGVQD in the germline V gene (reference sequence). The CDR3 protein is CASSRQGFGEQYV. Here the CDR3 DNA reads TGCGCCAGCAGTCGACAGGGCTTTGGGGAGCAGTACGTC.

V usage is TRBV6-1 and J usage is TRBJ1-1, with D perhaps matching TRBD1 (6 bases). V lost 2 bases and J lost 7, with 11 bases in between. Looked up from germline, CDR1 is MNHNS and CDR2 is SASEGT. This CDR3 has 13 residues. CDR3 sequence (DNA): TGTGCCAGCAGTGAATCAGGGGTGGGTGAAGCTTTCTTT. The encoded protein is CASSESGVGEAFF.

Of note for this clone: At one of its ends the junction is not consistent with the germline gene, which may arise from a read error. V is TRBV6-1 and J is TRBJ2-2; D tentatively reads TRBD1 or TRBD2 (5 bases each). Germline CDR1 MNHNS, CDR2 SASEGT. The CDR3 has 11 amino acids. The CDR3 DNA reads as TGTGCCTGCAGAGGGGTCGGGGAGCTGTTTTTT. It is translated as CACRGVGELFF.

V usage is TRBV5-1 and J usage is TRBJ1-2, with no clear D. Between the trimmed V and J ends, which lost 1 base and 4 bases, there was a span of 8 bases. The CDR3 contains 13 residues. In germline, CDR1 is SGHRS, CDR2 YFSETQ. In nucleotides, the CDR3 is TGCGCCAGCAGCTTGCAGGAACGCTATGGCTACACCTTC. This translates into CASSLQERYGYTF.

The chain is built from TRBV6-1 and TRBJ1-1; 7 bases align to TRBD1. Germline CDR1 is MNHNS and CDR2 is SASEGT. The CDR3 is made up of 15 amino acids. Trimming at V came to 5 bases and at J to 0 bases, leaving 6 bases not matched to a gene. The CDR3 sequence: CASSLKQGLNTEAFF. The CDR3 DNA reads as TGTGCCAGCAGTTTAAAACAGGGGTTGAACACTGAAGCTTTCTTT.

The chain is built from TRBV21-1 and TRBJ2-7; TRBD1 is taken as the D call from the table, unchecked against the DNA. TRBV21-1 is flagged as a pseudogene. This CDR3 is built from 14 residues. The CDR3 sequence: CASSKLTGGYEQYV. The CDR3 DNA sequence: TGTGCCAGCAGCAAATTGACAGGGGGCTACGAGCAGTACGTC.

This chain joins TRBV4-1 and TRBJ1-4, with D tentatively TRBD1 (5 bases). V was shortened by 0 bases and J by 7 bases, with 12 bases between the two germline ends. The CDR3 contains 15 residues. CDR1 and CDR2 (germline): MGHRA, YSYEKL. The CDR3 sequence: CASSQDHIGGEKLFF. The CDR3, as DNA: TGCGCCAGCAGCCAAGACCATATCGGGGGTGAAAAACTGTTTTTT.

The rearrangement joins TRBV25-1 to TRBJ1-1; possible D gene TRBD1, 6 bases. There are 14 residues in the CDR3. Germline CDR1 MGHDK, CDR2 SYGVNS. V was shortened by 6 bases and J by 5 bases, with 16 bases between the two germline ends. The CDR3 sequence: CASRTGGSRTEAFF. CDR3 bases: TGTGCCAGCAGGACAGGCGGGAGTCGGACTGAAGCTTTCTTT.

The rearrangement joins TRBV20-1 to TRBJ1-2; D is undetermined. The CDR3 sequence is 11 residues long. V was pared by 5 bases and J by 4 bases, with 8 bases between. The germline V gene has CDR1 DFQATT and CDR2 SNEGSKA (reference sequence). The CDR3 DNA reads TGCAGTGCTCCTAGCATCTATGGCTACACCTTC. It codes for CSAPSIYGYTF.

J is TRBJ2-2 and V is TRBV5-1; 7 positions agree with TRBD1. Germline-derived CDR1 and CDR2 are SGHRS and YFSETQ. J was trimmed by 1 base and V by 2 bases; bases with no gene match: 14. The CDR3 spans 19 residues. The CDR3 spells CASSLRTGGGDMNTGELFF. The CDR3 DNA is TGCGCCAGCAGCTTAAGGACAGGCGGTGGGGATATGAACACCGGGGAGCTGTTTTTT.

CDR3 bases: TGCGCCAGCAGTCCGATATCAGGAAAACTGTTTTTT. Translation: CASSPISGKLFF. The chain recombines TRBV4-1 with TRBJ1-4; no reliable D call. The CDR3 has 12 residues. V lost 6 bases, J lost 10 bases, and 12 bases lay in between. Germline values: CDR1 MGHRA, CDR2 YSYEKL.

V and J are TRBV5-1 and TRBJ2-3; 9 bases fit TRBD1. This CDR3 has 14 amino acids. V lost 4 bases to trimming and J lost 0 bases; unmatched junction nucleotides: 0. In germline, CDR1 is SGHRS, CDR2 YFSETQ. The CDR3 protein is CASSTGGSTDTQYF. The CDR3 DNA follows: TGCGCCAGCAGCACAGGGGGCAGCACAGATACGCAGTATTTT.

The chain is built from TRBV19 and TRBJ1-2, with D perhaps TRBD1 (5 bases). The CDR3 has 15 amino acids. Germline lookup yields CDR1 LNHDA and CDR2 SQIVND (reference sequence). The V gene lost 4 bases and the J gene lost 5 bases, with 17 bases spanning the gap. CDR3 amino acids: CASSTGSHLVYGYTF. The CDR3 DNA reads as TGTGCCAGTAGTACAGGGTCGCATCTGGTATATGGCTACACCTTC.

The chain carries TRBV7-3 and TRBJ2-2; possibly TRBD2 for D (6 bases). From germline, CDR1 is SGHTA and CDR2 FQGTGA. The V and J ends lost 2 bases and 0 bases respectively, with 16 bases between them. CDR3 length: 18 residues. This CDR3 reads CASSLYGGPLSNTGELFF. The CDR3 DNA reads TGTGCCAGCAGCTTATACGGAGGGCCTTTGTCGAACACCGGGGAGCTGTTTTTT.

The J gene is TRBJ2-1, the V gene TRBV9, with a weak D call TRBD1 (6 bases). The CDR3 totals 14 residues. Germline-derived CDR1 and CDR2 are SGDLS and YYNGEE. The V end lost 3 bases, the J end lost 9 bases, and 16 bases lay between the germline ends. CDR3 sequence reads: CASSEFQGPGEQFF. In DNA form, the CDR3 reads TGTGCCAGCAGCGAGTTCCAGGGGCCCGGTGAGCAGTTCTTC.

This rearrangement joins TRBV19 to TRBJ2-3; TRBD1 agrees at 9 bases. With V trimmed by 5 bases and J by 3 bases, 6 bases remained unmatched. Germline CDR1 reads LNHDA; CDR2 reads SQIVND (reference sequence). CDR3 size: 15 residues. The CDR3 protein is CASSAVTGGTDTQYF. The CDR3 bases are TGTGCCAGTAGTGCCGTGACAGGGGGGACAGATACGCAGTATTTT.